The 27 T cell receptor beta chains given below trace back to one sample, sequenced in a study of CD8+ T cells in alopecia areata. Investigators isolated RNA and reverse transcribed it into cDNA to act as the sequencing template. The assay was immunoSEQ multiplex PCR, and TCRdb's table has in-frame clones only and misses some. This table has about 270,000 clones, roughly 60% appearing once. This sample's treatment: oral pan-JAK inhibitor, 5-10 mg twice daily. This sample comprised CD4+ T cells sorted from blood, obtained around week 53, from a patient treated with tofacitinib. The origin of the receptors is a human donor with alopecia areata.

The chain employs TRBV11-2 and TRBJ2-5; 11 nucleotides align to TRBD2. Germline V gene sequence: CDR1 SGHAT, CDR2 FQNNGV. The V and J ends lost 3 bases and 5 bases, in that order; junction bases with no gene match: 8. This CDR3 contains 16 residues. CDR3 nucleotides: TGTGCCAGCAGCTTTAACTTAGCGGGGGGGCCCGAGACCCAGTACTTC. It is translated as CASSFNLAGGPETQYF. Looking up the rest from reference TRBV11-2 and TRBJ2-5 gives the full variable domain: EAGVAQSPRYKIIEKRQSVAFWCNPISGHATLYWYQQILGQGPKLLIQFQNNGVVDDSQLPKDRFSAERLKGVDSTLKIQPAKLEDSAVYLCASSFNLAGGPETQYFGPGTRLLVL.

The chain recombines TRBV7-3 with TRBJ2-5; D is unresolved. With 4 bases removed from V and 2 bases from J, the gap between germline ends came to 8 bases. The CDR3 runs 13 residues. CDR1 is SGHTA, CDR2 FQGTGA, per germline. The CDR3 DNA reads TGTGCCAGCAGCTCCCTCCCGCAAGAGACCCAGTACTTC. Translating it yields CASSSLPQETQYF.

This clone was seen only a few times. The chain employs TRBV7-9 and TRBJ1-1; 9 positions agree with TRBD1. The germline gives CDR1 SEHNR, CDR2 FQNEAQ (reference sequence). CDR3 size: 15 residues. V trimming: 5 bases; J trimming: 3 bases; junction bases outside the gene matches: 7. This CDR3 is CASSGLTGGYTEAFF. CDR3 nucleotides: TGTGCCAGCAGCGGCCTGACAGGGGGTTACACTGAAGCTTTCTTT.

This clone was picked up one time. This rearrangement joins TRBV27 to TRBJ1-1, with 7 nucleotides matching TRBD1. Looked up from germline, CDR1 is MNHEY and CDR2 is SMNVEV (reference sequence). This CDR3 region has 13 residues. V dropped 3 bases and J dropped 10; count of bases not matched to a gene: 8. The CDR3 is CASSFSSQGGAFF. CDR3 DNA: TGTGCCAGCAGTTTTTCTAGCCAGGGGGGAGCTTTCTTT.

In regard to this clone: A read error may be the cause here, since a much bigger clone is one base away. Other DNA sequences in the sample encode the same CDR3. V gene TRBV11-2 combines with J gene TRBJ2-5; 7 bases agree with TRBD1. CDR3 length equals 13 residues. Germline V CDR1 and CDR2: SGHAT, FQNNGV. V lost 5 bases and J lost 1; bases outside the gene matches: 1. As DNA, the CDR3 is TGTGCCAGCAGCCGGGACAGCCAAGAGACCCAGTACTTC. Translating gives CASSRDSQETQYF.

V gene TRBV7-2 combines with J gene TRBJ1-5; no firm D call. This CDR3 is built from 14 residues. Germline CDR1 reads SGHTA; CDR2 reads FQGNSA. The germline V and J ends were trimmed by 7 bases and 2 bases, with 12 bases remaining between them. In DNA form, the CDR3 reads TGTGCCAGCACCTCCTCGGGTCGCAATCAGCCCCAGCATTTT. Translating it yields CASTSSGRNQPQHF.

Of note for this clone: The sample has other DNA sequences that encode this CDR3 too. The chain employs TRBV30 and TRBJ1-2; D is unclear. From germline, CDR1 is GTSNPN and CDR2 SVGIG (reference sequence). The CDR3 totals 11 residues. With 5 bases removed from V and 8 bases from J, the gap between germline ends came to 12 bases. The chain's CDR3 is CAWGPGVGYTF. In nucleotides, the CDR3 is TGTGCCTGGGGGCCTGGGGTCGGCTACACCTTC. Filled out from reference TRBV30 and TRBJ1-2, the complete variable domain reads SQTIHQWPATLVQPVGSPLSLECTVEGTSNPNLYWYRQAAGRGLQLLFYSVGIGQISSEVPQNLSASRPQDRQFILSSKKLLLSDSGFYLCAWGPGVGYTFGSGTRLTVV.

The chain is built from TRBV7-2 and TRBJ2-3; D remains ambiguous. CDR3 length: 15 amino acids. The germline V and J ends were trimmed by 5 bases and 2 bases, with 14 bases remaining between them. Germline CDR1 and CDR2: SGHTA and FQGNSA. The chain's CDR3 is CASSPLGQNTDTQYF. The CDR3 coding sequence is TGTGCCAGCAGCCCCCTAGGGCAGAACACAGATACGCAGTATTTT. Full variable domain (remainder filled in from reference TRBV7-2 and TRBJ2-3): GAGVSQSPSNKVTEKGKDVELRCDPISGHTALYWYRQSLGQGLEFLIYFQGNSAPDKSGLPSDRFSAERTGGSVSTLTIQRTQQEDSAVYLCASSPLGQNTDTQYFGPGTRLTVL.

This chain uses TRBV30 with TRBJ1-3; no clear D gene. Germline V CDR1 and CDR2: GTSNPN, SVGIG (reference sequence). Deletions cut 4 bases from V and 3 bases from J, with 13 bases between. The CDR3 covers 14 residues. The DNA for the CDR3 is TGTGCCTGGACTTGGCGGGCGGATGGAAACACCATATATTTT. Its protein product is CAWTWRADGNTIYF. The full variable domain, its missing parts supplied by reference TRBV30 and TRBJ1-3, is SQTIHQWPATLVQPVGSPLSLECTVEGTSNPNLYWYRQAAGRGLQLLFYSVGIGQISSEVPQNLSASRPQDRQFILSSKKLLLSDSGFYLCAWTWRADGNTIYFGEGSWLTVV.

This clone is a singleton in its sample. CDR3 in amino acids: CASSLDGLAYEQYF. CDR3 sequence (DNA): TGTGCCAGCAGCCTAGATGGGCTGGCCTACGAGCAGTACTTC. The chain couples TRBV7-2 to TRBJ2-7; D gene uncertain. Trimming pared 5 bases from V and 2 bases from J, leaving 13 bases between. The CDR3 is 14 amino acids. Germline V lookup: CDR1 SGHTA, CDR2 FQGNSA.

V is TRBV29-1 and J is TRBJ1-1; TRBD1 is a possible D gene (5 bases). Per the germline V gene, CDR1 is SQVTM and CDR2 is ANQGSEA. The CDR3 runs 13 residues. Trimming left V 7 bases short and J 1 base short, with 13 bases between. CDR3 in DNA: TGCAGCGCCCCCCTTAGGGGGAACACTGAAGCTTTCTTT. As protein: CSAPLRGNTEAFF.

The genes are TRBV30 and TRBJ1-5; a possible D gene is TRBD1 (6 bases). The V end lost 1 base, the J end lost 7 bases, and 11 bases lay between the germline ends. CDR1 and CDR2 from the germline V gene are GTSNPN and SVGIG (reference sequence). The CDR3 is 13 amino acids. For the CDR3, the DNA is TGTGCCTGGAGTGACAGGGTGGGCCAGCCCCAGCATTTT. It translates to CAWSDRVGQPQHF.

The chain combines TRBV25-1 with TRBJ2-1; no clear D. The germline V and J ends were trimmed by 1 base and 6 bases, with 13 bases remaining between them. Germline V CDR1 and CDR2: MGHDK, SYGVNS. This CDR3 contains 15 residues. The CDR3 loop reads CASSESGFFPNEQFF. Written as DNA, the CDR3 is TGTGCCAGCAGTGAATCTGGTTTTTTTCCCAATGAGCAGTTCTTC.

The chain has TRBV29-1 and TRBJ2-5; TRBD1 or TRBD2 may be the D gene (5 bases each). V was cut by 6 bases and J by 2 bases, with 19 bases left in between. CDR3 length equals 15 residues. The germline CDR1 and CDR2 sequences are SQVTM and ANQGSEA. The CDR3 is CSVRPATGLQETQYF. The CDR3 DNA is TGCAGCGTCCGCCCGGCTACAGGACTGCAAGAGACCCAGTACTTC.

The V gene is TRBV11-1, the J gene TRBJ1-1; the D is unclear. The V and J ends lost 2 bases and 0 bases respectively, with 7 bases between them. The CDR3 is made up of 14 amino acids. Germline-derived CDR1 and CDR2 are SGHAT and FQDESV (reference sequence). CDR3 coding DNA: TGTGCCAGCAGCTTATACACCTTGAACACTGAAGCTTTCTTT. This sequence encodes CASSLYTLNTEAFF.

CDR3 nucleotide sequence: TGTGCCAGCAGTGGGGACAAGGGCCTGGAAGCTTTCTTT. Residues: CASSGDKGLEAFF. The chain links TRBV2 to TRBJ1-1, with D perhaps matching TRBD1 (6 bases). V was shortened by 4 bases and J by 8 bases, with 14 bases between the two germline ends. CDR3 length equals 13 residues. In germline, CDR1 is SNHLY, CDR2 FYNNEI.

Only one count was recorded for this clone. Written as DNA, the CDR3 is TGTGCCAGCAGCTTGGGCCGCAGGGCGAGGTTCTACGAGCAGTACTTC. Amino acid sequence: CASSLGRRARFYEQYF. The chain couples TRBV5-4 to TRBJ2-7; D might be TRBD1 (5 bases). The CDR3 is made up of 16 amino acids. Trimming removed 0 bases at V and 3 bases at J, with 16 bases between. In germline, CDR1 is SGHNT, CDR2 YYREEE (reference sequence).

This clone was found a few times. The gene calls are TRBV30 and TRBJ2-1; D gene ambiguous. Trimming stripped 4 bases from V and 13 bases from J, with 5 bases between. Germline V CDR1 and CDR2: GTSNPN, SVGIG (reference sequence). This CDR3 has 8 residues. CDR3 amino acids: CAWNLQFF. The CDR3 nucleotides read TGTGCCTGGAACCTACAGTTCTTC.

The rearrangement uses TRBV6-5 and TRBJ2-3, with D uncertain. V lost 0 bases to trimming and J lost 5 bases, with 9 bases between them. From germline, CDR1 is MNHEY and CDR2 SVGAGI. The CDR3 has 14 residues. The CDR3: CASSYSIIGDTQYF. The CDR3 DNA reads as TGTGCCAGCAGTTACTCGATTATCGGAGATACGCAGTATTTT.

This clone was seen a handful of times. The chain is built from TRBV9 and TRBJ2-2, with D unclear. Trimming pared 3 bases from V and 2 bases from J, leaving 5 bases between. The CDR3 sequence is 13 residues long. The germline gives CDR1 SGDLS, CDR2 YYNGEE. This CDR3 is CASSGLNTGELFF. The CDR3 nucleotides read TGTGCCAGCAGCGGCCTTAACACCGGGGAGCTGTTTTTT.

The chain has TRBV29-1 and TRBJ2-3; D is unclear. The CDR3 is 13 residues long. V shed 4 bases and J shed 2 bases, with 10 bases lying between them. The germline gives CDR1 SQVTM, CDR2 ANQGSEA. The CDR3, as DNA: TGCAGCGTTGTGAATAGGCCCACAGATACGCAGTATTTT. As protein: CSVVNRPTDTQYF.

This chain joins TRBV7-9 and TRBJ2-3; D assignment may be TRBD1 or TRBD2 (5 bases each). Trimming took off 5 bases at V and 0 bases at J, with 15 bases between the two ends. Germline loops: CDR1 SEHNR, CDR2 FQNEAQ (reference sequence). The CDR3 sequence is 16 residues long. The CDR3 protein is CASSPRGGTSTDTQYF. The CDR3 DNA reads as TGTGCCAGCAGCCCTCGGGGCGGCACTAGCACAGATACGCAGTATTTT. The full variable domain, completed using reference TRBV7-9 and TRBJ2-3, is DTGVSQNPRHKITKRGQNVTFRCDPISEHNRLYWYRQTLGQGPEFLTYFQNEAQLEKSRLLSDRFSAERPKGSFSTLEIQRTEQGDSAMYLCASSPRGGTSTDTQYFGPGTRLTVL.

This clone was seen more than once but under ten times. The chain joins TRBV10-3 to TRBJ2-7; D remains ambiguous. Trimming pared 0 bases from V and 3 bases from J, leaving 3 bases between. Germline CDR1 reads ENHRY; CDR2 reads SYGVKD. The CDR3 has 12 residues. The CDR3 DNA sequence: TGTGCCATCAGTGAGTCCCTCTACGAGCAGTACTTC. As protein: CAISESLYEQYF.

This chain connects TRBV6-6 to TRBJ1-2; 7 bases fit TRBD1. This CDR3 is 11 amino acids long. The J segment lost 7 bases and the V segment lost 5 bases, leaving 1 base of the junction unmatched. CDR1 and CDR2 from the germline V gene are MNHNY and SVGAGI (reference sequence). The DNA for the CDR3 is TGTGCCAGCAGTGGGACAGTTGGCTACACCTTC. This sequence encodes CASSGTVGYTF.

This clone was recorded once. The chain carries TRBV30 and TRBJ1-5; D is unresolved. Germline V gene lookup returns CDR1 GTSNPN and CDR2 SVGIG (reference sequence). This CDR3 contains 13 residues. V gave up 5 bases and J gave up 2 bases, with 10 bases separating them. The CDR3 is CAWGVRGNQPQHF. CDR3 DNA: TGTGCCTGGGGAGTTAGGGGCAATCAGCCCCAGCATTTT.

CDR3 sequence reads: CSGSGTGSSEQFF. Written as DNA, the CDR3 is TGCAGCGGGTCCGGGACAGGGTCTTCTGAGCAGTTCTTC. This chain connects TRBV29-1 to TRBJ2-1; 9 bases are shared with TRBD1. The V and J ends lost 7 bases and 9 bases, in that order; junction bases with no gene match: 10. CDR3 length: 13 amino acids. Germline lookup yields CDR1 SQVTM and CDR2 ANQGSEA.

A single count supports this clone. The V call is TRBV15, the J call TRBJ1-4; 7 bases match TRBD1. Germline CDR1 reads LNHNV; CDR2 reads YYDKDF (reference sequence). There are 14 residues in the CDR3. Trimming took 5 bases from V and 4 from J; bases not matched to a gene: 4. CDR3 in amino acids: CATSFRDSNEKLFF. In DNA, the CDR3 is TGTGCCACCAGCTTCCGGGACAGTAATGAAAAACTGTTTTTT.